This T cell receptor beta chain was recorded in a study of T cells in Graves' hyperthyroidism and ophthalmopathy (dated by TCRdb to the late 2010s). Looking at the study overall: Peripheral blood samples were taken at initial diagnosis, before any treatment was given. To identify distinguishing TCR V-J signatures, a discovery cohort of around 100 patients was used, comprising some 43 with Graves' ophthalmopathy and 57 with stable Graves' hyperthyroidism. Whether ophthalmopathy could be predicted prospectively was tested in an independent validation cohort made up of 18 to 20 hyperthyroidism patients plus 17 patients who later progressed to ophthalmopathy. For training and testing, the 110 or so patients in the discovery cohort were randomly divided in a 7:3 ratio. In about 6 Graves' hyperthyroidism patients, the study also compared T-cell repertoires from thyroid tissue with T-cell repertoires from blood. Once sampling was done, hyperthyroidism patients were given methimazole at a starting dose of 30 mg daily, whereas ophthalmopathy patients were given high-dose intravenous methylprednisolone. According to the paper, TCR Vbeta CDR3 sequencing was carried out on some 130 peripheral blood samples, which came from under 50 ophthalmopathy, some 73 hyperthyroidism and approximately 17 progressor patients.

General findings and caveats noted by the study authors: Blood samples also contained most of the expanded thyroid clonotypes (frequency above 0.001), which suggests that blood repertoires may reflect thyroid immune responses. In validation, the model predicted progression to ophthalmopathy a median of roughly 6.1 months before onset, with about 67% sensitivity and 72.22% specificity. Sample size was not statistically predetermined, and blinding of investigators to group allocation was not performed. Ophthalmopathy was separated from stable hyperthyroidism by a 13 V-J signature model, with over 85% sensitivity and roughly 81% specificity obtained in cross-validation and 80%/75% obtained in testing.

The TCR beta CDR3 regions were amplified from the RNA transcripts. The first round of RT-PCR for the TCR CDR3 was performed with the HTBI primer set and the Qiagen OneStep RT-PCR kit. A second multiplex PCR round built the libraries, followed by size selection and purification. The libraries were sequenced on an Illumina HiSeq2000 using paired-end 100 bp reads. On the study's bioinformatics: SOAPnuke was used to process the raw data, throwing out any read that contained adapters or uncalled bases, had a mean Phred below 15, or lacked an exact constant-primer or identifier match. COPE v1.2.5 was used to merge the high-quality paired reads, and each unique nucleotide sequence was defined as a clonotype. Clonotypes were aligned to IMGT TRBV, TRBD and TRBJ reference segments using MiTCR v1.1. The analysis was restricted to V-J combinations with a frequency above 0.0001, which together covered just over 99% of the repertoires. A TCS score was defined as the ratio of F50 (clonal expansion) to E x V (chaos), with BLOSUM62-based TCRdist applied between CDR3 peptides within each V-J. Welch's t-statistics and random forest reduced roughly 500 V-J features to about 13, which were used in a naive Bayes classifier (R e1071). TCRdb passed the public sequencing reads through fastp at Q25 and MiXCR, retaining productive beta sequences. Rows matching on CDR3 protein sequence are summarized as one entry with the most common DNA and genes. TCRdb's processing, not the authors' own work, is the source of the V and J calls. Here the sample has about 400,000 distinct CDR3 sequences; over 12% occur a single time. The ten biggest clones cover 25% to 30% of the sample.

Ophthalmopathy patients had moderately to severely active disease, with a Clinical Activity Score of 3 or more, a NOSPECS grade of 4 or more, and a disease duration of less than 3 months. Any patient with an uncontrolled infection, another autoimmune disease, pregnancy or lactation was excluded. Diagnoses were based on clinical symptoms, serum thyroxine and TRAb, thyroid ultrasound and orbital computed tomography. Ficoll-Paque density gradient centrifugation was used to isolate PBMCs from around 9.1 ml of fresh peripheral blood. Trizol reagent was used to extract total RNA, and RNA quality was then checked on an Agilent 2100 Bioanalyzer. CDR1 SGHRS and CDR2 YFSETQ were looked up in the germline V gene. Measured from the cysteine to the phenylalanine, the CDR3 is 15 residues long. CDR3 DNA only is kept here, 45 bases in frame from base 1. Here V drops 2 bases and J drops 3 bases, and the junction holds 3 bases not matched to any gene.

This clonotype has at least ten counts. Its antigen is currently not known. No clone much larger than this one lies a single base away; base qualities are absent. The chain is made from TRBV5-1 and TRBJ2-1, and 9 bases in between align with TRBD1. The specimen sequenced was blood. This TCR was sampled from a man aged 50-59 years with Graves' ophthalmopathy. The bases are TGCGCCAGCAGCTTAAACAGGGGGCTCTACAATGAGCAGTTCTTC. Protein translation: CASSLNRGLYNEQFF. Supplemented by the reference TRBV5-1 and TRBJ2-1 proteins around the CDR3, the complete variable domain is KAGVTQTPRYLIKTRGQQVTLSCSPISGHRSVSWYQQTPGQGLQFLFEYFSETQRNKGNFPGRFSGRQFSNSRSEMNVSTLELGDSALYLCASSLNRGLYNEQFFGPGTRLTVL.